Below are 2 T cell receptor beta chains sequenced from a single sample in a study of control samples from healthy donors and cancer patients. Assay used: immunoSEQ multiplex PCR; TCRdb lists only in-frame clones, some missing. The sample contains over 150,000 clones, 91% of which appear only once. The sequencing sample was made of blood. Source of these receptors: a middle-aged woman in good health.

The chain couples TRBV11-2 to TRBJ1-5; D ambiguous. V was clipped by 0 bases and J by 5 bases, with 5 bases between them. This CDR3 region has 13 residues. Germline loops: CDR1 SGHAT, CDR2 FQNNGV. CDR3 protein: CASSLDRDQPQHF. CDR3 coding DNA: TGTGCCAGCAGCTTAGATCGTGATCAGCCCCAGCATTTT. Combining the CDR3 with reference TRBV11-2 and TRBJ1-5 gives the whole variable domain EAGVAQSPRYKIIEKRQSVAFWCNPISGHATLYWYQQILGQGPKLLIQFQNNGVVDDSQLPKDRFSAERLKGVDSTLKIQPAKLEDSAVYLCASSLDRDQPQHFGDGTRLSIL.

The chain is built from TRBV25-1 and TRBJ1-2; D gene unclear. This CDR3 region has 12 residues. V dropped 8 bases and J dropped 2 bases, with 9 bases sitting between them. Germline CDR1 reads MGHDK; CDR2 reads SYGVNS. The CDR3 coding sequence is TGTGCCAGCCGCGGGGTAAACTATGGCTACACCTTC. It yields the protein CASRGVNYGYTF.